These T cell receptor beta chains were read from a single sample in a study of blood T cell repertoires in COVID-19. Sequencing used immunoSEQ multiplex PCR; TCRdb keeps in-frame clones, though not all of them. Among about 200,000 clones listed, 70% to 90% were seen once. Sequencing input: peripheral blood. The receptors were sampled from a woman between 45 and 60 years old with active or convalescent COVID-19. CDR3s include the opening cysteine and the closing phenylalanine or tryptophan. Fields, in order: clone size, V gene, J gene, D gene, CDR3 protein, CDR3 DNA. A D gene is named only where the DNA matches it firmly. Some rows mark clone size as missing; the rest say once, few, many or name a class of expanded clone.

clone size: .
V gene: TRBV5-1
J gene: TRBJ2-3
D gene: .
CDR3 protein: CASSQGPPGGADTQYF
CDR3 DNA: TGCGCCAGCAGCCAAGGACCCCCCGGAGGGGCAGATACGCAGTATTTT

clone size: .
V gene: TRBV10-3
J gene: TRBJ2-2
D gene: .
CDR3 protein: CAISESGGDTGELFF
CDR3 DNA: TGTGCCATCAGTGAGTCGGGGGGTGATACCGGGGAGCTGTTTTTT

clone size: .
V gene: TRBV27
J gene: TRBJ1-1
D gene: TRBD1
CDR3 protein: CASSLKQGATEAFF
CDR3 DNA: TGTGCCAGCAGTTTAAAACAGGGGGCCACTGAAGCTTTCTTT

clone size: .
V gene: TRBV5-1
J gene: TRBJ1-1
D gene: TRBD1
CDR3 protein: CASSLVGDSMNTEAFF
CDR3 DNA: TGCGCCAGCAGCTTGGTGGGGGACAGCATGAACACTGAAGCTTTCTTT

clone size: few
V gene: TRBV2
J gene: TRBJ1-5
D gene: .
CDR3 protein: CASRPRTPDQPQHF
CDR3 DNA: TGTGCCAGCAGGCCAAGGACACCGGATCAGCCCCAGCATTTT

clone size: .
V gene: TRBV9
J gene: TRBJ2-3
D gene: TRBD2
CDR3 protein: CASSVGAGGIYF
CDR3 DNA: TGTGCCAGCAGCGTAGGGGCGGGGGGAATCTATTTT

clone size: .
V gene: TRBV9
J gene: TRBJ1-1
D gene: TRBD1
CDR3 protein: CASSVVGQVNTEAFF
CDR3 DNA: TGTGCCAGCAGCGTAGTGGGACAGGTGAACACTGAAGCTTTCTTT

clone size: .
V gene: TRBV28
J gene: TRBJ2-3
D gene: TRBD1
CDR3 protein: CASSLDRGGGTDTQYF
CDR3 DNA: TGTGCCAGCAGTTTAGACAGGGGAGGTGGTACAGATACGCAGTATTTT

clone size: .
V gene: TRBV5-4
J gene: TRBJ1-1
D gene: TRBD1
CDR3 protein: CASSLGGQGAPNTEAFF
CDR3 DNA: TGTGCCAGCAGCTTGGGGGGACAGGGGGCCCCGAACACTGAAGCTTTCTTT

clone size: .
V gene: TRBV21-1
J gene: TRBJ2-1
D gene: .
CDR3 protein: CASSDGTSGYNEQFF
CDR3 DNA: TGTGCCAGCAGCGATGGGACTAGCGGCTACAATGAGCAGTTCTTC

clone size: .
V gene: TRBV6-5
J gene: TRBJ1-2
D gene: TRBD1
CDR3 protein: CASDRGSYGYTF
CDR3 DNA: TGTGCCAGCGACAGGGGGAGCTATGGCTACACCTTC

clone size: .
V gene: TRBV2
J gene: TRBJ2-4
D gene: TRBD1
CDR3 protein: CASSTDRGYLDIQYF
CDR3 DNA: TGTGCCAGCAGTACCGACAGGGGATACTTAGACATTCAGTACTTC

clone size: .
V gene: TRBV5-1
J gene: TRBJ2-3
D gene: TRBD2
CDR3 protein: CASRKGLAGVDTQYF
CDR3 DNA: TGCGCCAGCAGAAAGGGGCTAGCGGGAGTAGATACGCAGTATTTT

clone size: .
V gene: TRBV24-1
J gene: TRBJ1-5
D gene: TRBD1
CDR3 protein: CATSEPGGEIYQPQHF
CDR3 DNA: TGTGCCACCAGTGAGCCAGGGGGCGAGATTTATCAGCCCCAGCATTTT

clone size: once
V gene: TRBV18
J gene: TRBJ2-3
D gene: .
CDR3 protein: CASSRTTGTRTDTQYF
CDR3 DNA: TGTGCCAGCTCACGCACTACCGGGACACGCACAGATACGCAGTATTTT

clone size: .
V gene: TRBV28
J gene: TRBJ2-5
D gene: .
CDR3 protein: CASGQAKETQYF
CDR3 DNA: TGTGCCAGCGGGCAGGCTAAGGAGACCCAGTACTTC

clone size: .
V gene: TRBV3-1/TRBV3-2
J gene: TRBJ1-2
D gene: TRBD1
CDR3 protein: CASSQWDRVSNYGYTF
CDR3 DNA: TGTGCCAGCAGCCAGTGGGACAGGGTTTCGAACTATGGCTACACCTTC

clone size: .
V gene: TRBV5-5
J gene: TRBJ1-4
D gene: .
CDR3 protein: CASSFTLNEATNEKLFF
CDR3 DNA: TGTGCCAGCAGCTTTACTCTGAACGAGGCAACTAATGAAAAACTGTTTTTT

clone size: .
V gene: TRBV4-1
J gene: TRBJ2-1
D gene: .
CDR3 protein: CASSQPGQTYNEQFF
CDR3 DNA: TGCGCCAGCAGCCAACCCGGACAGACGTACAATGAGCAGTTCTTC

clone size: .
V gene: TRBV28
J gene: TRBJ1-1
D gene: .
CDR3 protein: CASSLYGGVRNTEAFF
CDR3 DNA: TGTGCCAGCAGTTTATACGGCGGGGTCAGGAACACTGAAGCTTTCTTT

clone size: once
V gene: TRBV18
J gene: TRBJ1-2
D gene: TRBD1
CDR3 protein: CASSPQGAVADGYTF
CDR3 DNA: TGTGCCAGCTCACCACAGGGGGCGGTGGCGGATGGCTACACCTTC

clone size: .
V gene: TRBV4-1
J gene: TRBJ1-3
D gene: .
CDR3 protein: CASSQAGLTGNTIYF
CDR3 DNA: TGCGCCAGCAGCCAAGCAGGGCTCACCGGAAACACCATATATTTT

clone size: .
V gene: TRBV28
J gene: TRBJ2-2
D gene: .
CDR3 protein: CASSPAREAGELFF
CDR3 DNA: TGTGCCAGCAGTCCCGCTAGGGAGGCCGGGGAGCTGTTTTTT

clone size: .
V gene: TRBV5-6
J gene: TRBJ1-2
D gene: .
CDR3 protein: CASSRPTGFLSGGYTF
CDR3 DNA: TGTGCCAGCAGCCGACCTACAGGGTTTTTGTCGGGTGGCTACACCTTC

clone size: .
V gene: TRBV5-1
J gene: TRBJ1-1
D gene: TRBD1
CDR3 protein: CASRTGDWTEAFF
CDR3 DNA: TGCGCCAGCCGTACAGGGGATTGGACTGAAGCTTTCTTT

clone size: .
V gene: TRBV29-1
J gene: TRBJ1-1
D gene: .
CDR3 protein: CSAGSDTYTEAFF
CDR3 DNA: TGCAGCGCCGGATCTGACACGTACACTGAAGCTTTCTTT

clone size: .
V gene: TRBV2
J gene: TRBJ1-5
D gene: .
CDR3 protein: CASSGTAGGNQPQHF
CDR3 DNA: TGTGCCAGCAGTGGCACAGCCGGAGGTAATCAGCCCCAGCATTTT

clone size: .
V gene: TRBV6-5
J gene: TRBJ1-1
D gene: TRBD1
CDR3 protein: CASSLDRGARQAFF
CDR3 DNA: TGTGCCAGCAGCCTCGACAGGGGGGCACGGCAAGCTTTCTTT

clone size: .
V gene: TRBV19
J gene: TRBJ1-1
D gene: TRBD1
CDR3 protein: CASRPGTGGLNTEAFF
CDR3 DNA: TGTGCCAGTAGGCCGGGGACAGGGGGGCTGAACACTGAAGCTTTCTTT

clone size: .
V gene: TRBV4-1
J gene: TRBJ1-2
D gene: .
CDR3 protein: CASSEVGRENYGYTF
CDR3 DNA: TGCGCCAGCAGCGAAGTGGGGAGGGAGAACTATGGCTACACCTTC

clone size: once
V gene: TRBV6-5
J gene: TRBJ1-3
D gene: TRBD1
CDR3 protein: CASSWRTGGNTIYF
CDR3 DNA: TGTGCCAGCAGTTGGAGGACAGGTGGTAACACCATATATTTT

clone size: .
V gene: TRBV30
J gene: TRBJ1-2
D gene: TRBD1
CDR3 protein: CAWDRENGYTF
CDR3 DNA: TGTGCCTGGGACAGGGAGAATGGCTACACCTTC

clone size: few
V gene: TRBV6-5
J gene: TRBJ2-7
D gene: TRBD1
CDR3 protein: CASNRGQGRLSEQYF
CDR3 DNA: TGTGCCAGCAATCGGGGACAGGGTCGACTCTCCGAGCAGTACTTC

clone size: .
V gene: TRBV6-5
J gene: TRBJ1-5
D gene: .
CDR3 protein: CASKIAEYSNQPQHF
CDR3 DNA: TGTGCCAGCAAGATAGCGGAGTATAGCAATCAGCCCCAGCATTTT

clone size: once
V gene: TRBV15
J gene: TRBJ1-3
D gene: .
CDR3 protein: CATSRDGGSAGGNTIYF
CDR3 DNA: TGTGCCACCAGCAGAGATGGGGGGTCAGCGGGAGGAAACACCATATATTTT

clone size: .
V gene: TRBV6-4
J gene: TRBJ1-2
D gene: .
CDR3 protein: CASTPVGRGRGYTF
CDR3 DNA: TGTGCCAGCACTCCCGTGGGGAGGGGGAGAGGCTACACCTTC

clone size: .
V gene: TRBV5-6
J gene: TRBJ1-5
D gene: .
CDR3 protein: CASSAGGTLNQPQHF
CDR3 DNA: TGTGCCAGCAGCGCGGGCGGGACCCTCAATCAGCCCCAGCATTTT

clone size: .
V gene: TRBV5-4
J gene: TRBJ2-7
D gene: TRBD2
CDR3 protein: CASSRDYPDEQYF
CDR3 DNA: TGTGCCAGCAGCCGGGACTACCCGGACGAGCAGTACTTC

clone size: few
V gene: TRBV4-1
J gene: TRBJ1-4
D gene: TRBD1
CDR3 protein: CASSQDPGTGAEKLFF
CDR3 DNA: TGCGCCAGCAGCCAAGACCCCGGGACAGGGGCTGAAAAACTGTTTTTT

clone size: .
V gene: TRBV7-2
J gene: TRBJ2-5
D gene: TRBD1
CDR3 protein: CASSGGRRGRETQYF
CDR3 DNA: TGTGCCAGCAGTGGGGGACGCAGGGGGAGAGAGACCCAGTACTTC

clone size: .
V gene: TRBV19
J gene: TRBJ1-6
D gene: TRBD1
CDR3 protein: CASSIGDSLRPNSPLHF
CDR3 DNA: TGTGCCAGTAGTATCGGGGACAGCCTCCGCCCGAATTCACCCCTCCACTTT

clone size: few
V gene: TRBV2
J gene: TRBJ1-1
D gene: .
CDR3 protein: CASSTDTGTEAFF
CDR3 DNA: TGTGCCAGCAGCACCGACACGGGGACTGAAGCTTTCTTT